This TCR beta chain was obtained from a study of T cell responses to AZD1222 COVID-19 vaccine. Regarding the study as a whole: Mostly white British, mostly female donors; authors suggested clonal diversity may be underestimated.

Of note for this clone: Its antigen is not identified.

Some clones are missing from TCRdb's copy, which holds only in-frame ones; the method was immunoSEQ multiplex PCR. Of roughly 120,000 clones listed, 93% were seen once; the top ten hold about 3%. This sequence was found in an adult in good health. The specimen was peripheral blood, collected on day 0 of AZD1222 vaccination.

The CDR3 coding sequence is TGTGCCAGCAGCCCGTCCCCGGACAGGGCCGTATATGGCTACACCTTC. This codes for CASSPSPDRAVYGYTF. This chain joins TRBV11-2 and TRBJ1-2; TRBD1 agrees at 8 bases. CDR1 is SGHAT, CDR2 FQNNGV, per germline. J was trimmed by 5 bases and V by 5 bases; bases with no gene match: 13. This CDR3 has 16 residues.